This TCR beta chain originates from a study of T-cell reconstitution after alpha-beta-depleted transplantation in children. As it was prepared, the TCRbeta library received unique molecular identifiers. A single record per CDR3 protein comes from TCRdb applying MiXCR to the PCR reads. The table lists hundreds of thousands of distinct CDR3 sequences, approximately 12% of them singletons. The sequence was collected from a human donor who donated a stem cell graft to a child with Fanconi anemia. The sequencing used PBMCs, collected from the stem cell graft.

CDR3 region: CASSLSWGGGNIQYF. The CDR3 DNA sequence: TGTGCCAGCAGCTTATCCTGGGGCGGAGGGAACATTCAGTACTTC. This chain links TRBV7-2 with TRBJ2-4; a possible D gene is TRBD2 (6 bases). Germline V gene lookup returns CDR1 SGHTA and CDR2 FQGNSA. V shed 2 bases and J shed 7 bases, with 15 bases lying between them. The CDR3 extends over 15 amino acids.